One and the same sample provided the 29 T cell receptor beta chains below, sequenced in a study of blood T cells in healthy people across ages. A second PCR, run for about 7 to 11 cycles, used a sample-barcoded 5' primer plus a J-beta primer mix. Each CDR3 protein gets one entry after TCRdb re-called the 5' RACE reads with MiXCR. The data contain about 580,000 distinct CDR3 sequences, around half of them seen just once; the ten biggest clones take up roughly 25%. Material: blood. These TCRs come from a man older than 75 in good health.

The chain has TRBV30 and TRBJ1-1; tentative D call: TRBD1 (5 bases). Germline loops: CDR1 GTSNPN, CDR2 SVGIG (reference sequence). This CDR3 has 13 residues. Trimming stripped 7 bases from V and 1 base from J, with 13 bases between. Here the CDR3 reads CASRGTPNTEAFF. The CDR3 coding sequence is TGTGCCTCCCGGGGGACCCCGAACACTGAAGCTTTCTTT. Using reference TRBV30 and TRBJ1-1 for the parts outside the CDR3, the full variable domain is SQTIHQWPATLVQPVGSPLSLECTVEGTSNPNLYWYRQAAGRGLQLLFYSVGIGQISSEVPQNLSASRPQDRQFILSSKKLLLSDSGFYLCASRGTPNTEAFFGQGTRLTVV.

Notes on this clonotype: A read error may be the cause here, since a much bigger clone is one base away. This CDR3 is CAISYPAGELFF. DNA for the CDR3: TGTGCCATCAGTTACCCCGCCGGGGAGCTGTTTTTT. The rearrangement joins TRBV6-6 to TRBJ2-2; no definite D call. The germline CDR1 and CDR2 sequences are MNHNY and SVGAGI (reference sequence). The CDR3 spans 12 residues.

This clonotype was seen repeatedly, ten times or more. V usage is TRBV20-1 and J usage is TRBJ2-1, with TRBD1 as a possible D gene (5 bases). V was trimmed by 5 bases and J by 9 bases, leaving 17 bases between them. Germline CDR1 DFQATT, CDR2 SNEGSKA (reference sequence). This CDR3 spans 13 amino acids. CDR3 nucleotides: TGCAGTGCTCCACTGACAACAGGTACTGAGCAGTTCTTC. Protein product: CSAPLTTGTEQFF.

This clonotype came up a few times. This sequence joins TRBV20-1 and TRBJ1-2, with 10 nucleotides matching TRBD1. This CDR3 contains 14 residues. Germline CDR1 and CDR2: DFQATT and SNEGSKA (reference sequence). V was clipped by 4 bases and J by 2 bases; unmatched bases: 4. The CDR3 coding sequence is TGCAGTGCTAAAGGACAGGGGGACAACTATGGCTACACCTTC. Residues: CSAKGQGDNYGYTF.

A few counts support this clonotype. The genes are TRBV4-1 and TRBJ2-7, with D unresolved. The CDR3 extends over 13 amino acids. Germline CDR1 is MGHRA and CDR2 is YSYEKL. V was clipped by 6 bases and J by 0 bases, with 9 bases between them. CDR3 sequence (DNA): TGCGCCAGCAGTCTGATCCACTCCTACGAGCAGTACTTC. Translation gives CASSLIHSYEQYF.

The chain combines TRBV15 with TRBJ2-2; D unresolved. V was trimmed by 3 bases and J by 2 bases, leaving 7 bases between them. Per germline, CDR1 LNHNV and CDR2 YYDKDF (reference sequence). This CDR3 is built from 14 residues. The CDR3 coding sequence is TGTGCCACCAGCAGTGGCAGAAACACCGGGGAGCTGTTTTTT. Translated: CATSSGRNTGELFF.

The chain recombines TRBV20-1 with TRBJ2-1; 9 nucleotides agree with TRBD2. Germline V lookup: CDR1 DFQATT, CDR2 SNEGSKA (reference sequence). The J segment lost 10 bases and the V segment lost 4 bases, leaving 11 bases of the junction unmatched. CDR3 length: 14 amino acids. As DNA, the CDR3 is TGCAGTGCTACGCCGGGACTAGCCACTCGGGAGCAGTTCTTC. Protein product: CSATPGLATREQFF.

This clonotype was detected only once. An end of the junction differs from the germline gene, which may be a read error. V gene TRBV11-2 combines with J gene TRBJ1-2, with a possible D match to TRBD1 (5 bases). The CDR3 is made up of 14 amino acids. The germline V gene encodes CDR1 SGHAT and CDR2 FQNNGV. CDR3 DNA sequence: TGTGCCAGCAGCCCCGGGGACCGAAACTATGGCCACACCTTC. Its translation: CASSPGDRNYGHTF. The variable domain in full, completed from reference TRBV11-2 and TRBJ1-2, reads EAGVAQSPRYKIIEKRQSVAFWCNPISGHATLYWYQQILGQGPKLLIQFQNNGVVDDSQLPKDRFSAERLKGVDSTLKIQPAKLEDSAVYLCASSPGDRNYGHTFGSGTRLTVV.

This clonotype has just one count. The chain combines TRBV11-2 with TRBJ1-2; 9 bases align to TRBD1. V was clipped by 2 bases and J by 1 base; unmatched bases: 8. Germline loops: CDR1 SGHAT, CDR2 FQNNGV. The CDR3 consists of 17 residues. The CDR3 region has the DNA TGTGCCAGCAGCTTACTACAGGGGGCAGGGGTTAACTATGGCTACACCTTC. This encodes CASSLLQGAGVNYGYTF.

The gene calls are TRBV3-1 and TRBJ2-7; D may be TRBD2 (5 bases). From germline, CDR1 is LGHDT and CDR2 YNNKEL (reference sequence). V was clipped by 3 bases and J by 7 bases, with 10 bases between them. CDR3 length: 12 amino acids. CDR3 in amino acids: CASSQSGDEQYF. The CDR3 nucleotides read TGTGCCAGCAGCCAGTCCGGGGATGAGCAGTACTTC.

The sample holds a few counts of this clonotype. The J gene is TRBJ2-6, the V gene TRBV15; 7 bases line up with TRBD1. Germline CDR1 is LNHNV and CDR2 is YYDKDF (reference sequence). The length of the CDR3 is 17 residues. J lost 2 bases, V lost 0 bases, and 4 bases had no gene match. CDR3 bases: TGTGCCACCAGCAGAGACCCGACAGGGACTGGGGCCAACGTCCTGACTTTC. Its translation: CATSRDPTGTGANVLTF.

This clonotype was counted once. The chain recombines TRBV6-2 or TRBV6-3 with TRBJ2-1; no clear D. The germline V gene has CDR1 MNHEY and CDR2 SVGEGT. The CDR3 consists of 14 residues. Between the trimmed V and J ends, which lost 0 bases and 10 bases, there was a span of 13 bases. The CDR3 DNA follows: TGTGCCAGCAGTTACTCCTTTAGTACGTCGGAGCAGTTCTTC. Its translation: CASSYSFSTSEQFF.

This chain uses TRBV9 with TRBJ2-3; D ambiguous. CDR1 is SGDLS, CDR2 YYNGEE, per germline. V shed 8 bases and J shed 2 bases, with 15 bases lying between them. This CDR3 comprises 14 residues. The CDR3 loop is CASNKASPTDTQYF. The CDR3 nucleotides are TGTGCCAGTAACAAGGCCAGCCCCACAGATACGCAGTATTTT.

The chain employs TRBV20-1 and TRBJ1-1; D gene ambiguous. The CDR3 extends over 13 amino acids. V lost 3 bases and J lost 1, with 9 bases in between. CDR1 is DFQATT, CDR2 SNEGSKA, per germline (reference sequence). CDR3: CSARNSENTEAFF. CDR3 sequence (DNA): TGCAGTGCTAGGAATTCGGAGAACACTGAAGCTTTCTTT.

Note on this clonotype: One junction end does not reproduce the germline sequence, and a read error may be involved. This sequence joins TRBV10-3 and TRBJ1-1; D might be TRBD1 (5 bases). CDR1 is ENHRY, CDR2 SYGVKD, per germline. This CDR3 has 13 amino acids. The CDR3 sequence: CAIRPIEDTEAFF. In nucleotides, the CDR3 is TGTGCCATCAGGCCCATAGAGGACACGGAAGCTTTCTTT.

This chain links TRBV28 with TRBJ1-4, with 10 bases fitting TRBD1. Per germline, CDR1 MDHEN and CDR2 SYDVKM. This CDR3 region has 19 residues. Unmatched junction bases numbered 15, after V lost 8 bases and J lost 0 bases. CDR3 sequence: CASPSRDRGPHSTNEKLFF. The CDR3 DNA is TGTGCCAGCCCAAGCCGGGACAGGGGTCCCCATTCAACTAATGAAAAACTGTTTTTT.

This clonotype turned up a few times. This chain uses TRBV7-8 with TRBJ2-3, with 7 bases that match TRBD1. Germline CDR1 reads SGHVS; CDR2 reads FQNEAQ. The CDR3 is 15 residues long. Germline trimming cut 6 bases from V and 3 bases from J; bases unmatched to any gene: 9. Here the CDR3 reads CASRTAGGLTDTQYF. The CDR3, as DNA: TGTGCCAGCAGAACCGCAGGGGGTTTAACAGATACGCAGTATTTT.

V gene TRBV7-2 combines with J gene TRBJ1-1; the D gene is possibly TRBD1 (5 bases). The germline V and J ends were trimmed by 1 base and 4 bases, with 7 bases remaining between them. Per germline, CDR1 SGHTA and CDR2 FQGNSA. This CDR3 contains 13 residues. CDR3 sequence reads: CASSLGGLTEAFF. CDR3 nucleotides: TGTGCCAGCAGCTTAGGGGGCCTCACTGAAGCTTTCTTT.

The rearrangement uses TRBV12-3 or TRBV12-4 and TRBJ1-2; a possible D gene is TRBD1 (5 bases). V was clipped by 7 bases and J by 7 bases, with 10 bases between them. The CDR3 runs to 11 residues. CDR3 region: CASISGGGYTF. CDR3 nucleotides: TGTGCCAGCATATCCGGGGGTGGCTACACCTTC.

The chain has TRBV10-3 and TRBJ2-1; TRBD1 is a possible D gene (6 bases). The CDR3 runs to 15 residues. Trimming removed 7 bases from V and 7 bases from J, with 20 bases in between. Germline CDR1 ENHRY, CDR2 SYGVKD. The CDR3 coding sequence is TGTGCCATCAATGGCCAGGGGATCCAAGGGAATGAGCAGTTCTTC. Its translation is CAINGQGIQGNEQFF.

This clonotype appeared many times. The rearrangement links TRBV6-5 to TRBJ2-3; 8 bases are shared with TRBD1. CDR3 length equals 15 residues. Germline assignment: CDR1 MNHEY and CDR2 SVGAGI. The junction had 6 bases not matched to a gene; V was cut back by 6 bases and J by 1 base. For the CDR3, the DNA is TGTGCCAGCAGCCCCGACAGGGGCCGCACAGATACGCAGTATTTT. Protein: CASSPDRGRTDTQYF.

This clonotype showed up many times. The rearrangement links TRBV4-3 to TRBJ1-2; D gene unclear. In germline, CDR1 is LGHNA, CDR2 YSLEER. The CDR3 has 14 amino acids. Trimming stripped 0 bases from V and 4 bases from J, with 9 bases between. CDR3 region: CASSQDVGFYGYTF. The CDR3 nucleotides read TGCGCCAGCAGCCAAGATGTAGGGTTCTATGGCTACACCTTC.

The chain combines TRBV24-1 with TRBJ2-1, with 8 positions matching TRBD1. The V gene end was trimmed by 9 bases and the J gene end by 7 bases; junction bases not matched to a gene: 7. Germline CDR1 KGHDR, CDR2 SFDVKD. The CDR3 consists of 13 residues. CDR3 residues: CATGLQGANEQFF. CDR3 in DNA: TGTGCCACCGGACTGCAGGGGGCGAATGAGCAGTTCTTC.

This clonotype was seen at least ten times. V and J are TRBV11-2 and TRBJ2-3; D remains unclear. The germline V gene has CDR1 SGHAT and CDR2 FQNNGV. Trimming pared 5 bases from V and 7 bases from J, leaving 13 bases between. The CDR3 is 13 amino acids. Written as DNA, the CDR3 is TGTGCCAGCAGCCCGGAAGGTAGCTATACGCAGTATTTT. Translated, it gives CASSPEGSYTQYF.

This clonotype turned up a few times. A much larger clone lies one base from this, so it may be a read error. The chain joins TRBV5-1 to TRBJ1-2; maybe TRBD1 (5 bases). The CDR3 is made up of 13 amino acids. V was shortened by 3 bases and J by 6 bases, with 12 bases between the two germline ends. Germline lookup yields CDR1 SGHRS and CDR2 YFSETQ. The CDR3 here is CASSWEGINGYTF. In nucleotides, the CDR3 is TGCGCCAGCAGCTGGGAGGGGATAAATGGCTACACCTTC.

J is TRBJ2-3 and V is TRBV20-1; tentatively, D is TRBD1 or TRBD2 (7 bases each). The length of the CDR3 is 15 residues. The germline V and J ends were trimmed by 0 bases and 5 bases, with 15 bases remaining between them. Germline CDR1 reads DFQATT; CDR2 reads SNEGSKA (reference sequence). The CDR3 DNA follows: TGCAGTGCTAGAGATCCAGGGGGGGCTGGAGATACGCAGTATTTT. Its translation: CSARDPGGAGDTQYF.

The table lists this clonotype with many counts. The chain has TRBV20-1 and TRBJ2-1, with 7 positions matching TRBD2. The V segment lost 5 bases and the J segment 7 bases; nucleotides outside the gene matches: 11. Germline V lookup: CDR1 DFQATT, CDR2 SNEGSKA (reference sequence). The CDR3 is 14 amino acids. CDR3 in amino acids: CSAFSSGGSNEQFF. DNA for the CDR3: TGCAGTGCTTTCTCTAGCGGTGGTAGTAATGAGCAGTTCTTC.

The J gene is TRBJ2-1, the V gene TRBV27; 9 positions agree with TRBD2. Germline V lookup: CDR1 MNHEY, CDR2 SMNVEV (reference sequence). J lost 6 bases, V lost 5 bases, and 8 bases had no gene match. This CDR3 has 15 amino acids. CDR3 nucleotide sequence: TGTGCCAGCAGTCCGCCGGGACTAGCTTTCAATGAGCAGTTCTTC. It is translated as CASSPPGLAFNEQFF.

V is TRBV5-1 and J is TRBJ2-3, with 8 bases aligning to TRBD1. V was clipped by 1 base and J by 2 bases; unmatched bases: 6. The CDR3 spans 16 residues. Germline loops: CDR1 SGHRS, CDR2 YFSETQ. DNA for the CDR3: TGCGCCAGCAGCTTGCCAGGGGGCGTTGACACAGATACGCAGTATTTT. Amino acid sequence: CASSLPGGVDTDTQYF. Based on the CDR3 plus reference TRBV5-1 and TRBJ2-3, the full variable domain is KAGVTQTPRYLIKTRGQQVTLSCSPISGHRSVSWYQQTPGQGLQFLFEYFSETQRNKGNFPGRFSGRQFSNSRSEMNVSTLELGDSALYLCASSLPGGVDTDTQYFGPGTRLTVL.